A selection of T cell receptor beta chains follows, all from one sample in a study of blood T cell repertoires in COVID-19. TCRdb's copy holds only in-frame clones and misses some; the assay was immunoSEQ multiplex PCR. The sample records tens of thousands of clones, about 88% being singletons. The sample was peripheral blood. Receptors originate from a human donor with active COVID-19. The donor label of this sample is uncertain. Both conserved end residues are part of each CDR3. The D gene is left open where the match is weak.

d_gene: TRBD2; v_gene: TRBV4-2; CDR3aa: CASSQVGTIVPYEQYF
d_gene: NA; v_gene: TRBV5-1; CDR3aa: CASRRTPTNTEAFF
d_gene: TRBD1; v_gene: TRBV5-5; CDR3aa: CASSQGGTDTQYF
d_gene: TRBD1; v_gene: TRBV2; CDR3aa: CASSGGQGTGELFF
d_gene: NA; v_gene: TRBV7-9; CDR3aa: CASSPRGGGGEAFF
d_gene: TRBD2; v_gene: TRBV30; CDR3aa: CAWTLAGGVETQYF
d_gene: TRBD2; v_gene: TRBV13; CDR3aa: CASSFAGEVETQYF
d_gene: NA; v_gene: TRBV28; CDR3aa: CASSTENTEAFF
d_gene: NA; v_gene: TRBV6-6; CDR3aa: CASGTGGSTYEQYF
d_gene: NA; v_gene: TRBV2; CDR3aa: CASRARGPSDYEQYF
d_gene: NA; v_gene: TRBV19; CDR3aa: CASRPGANEKLFF
d_gene: TRBD1; v_gene: TRBV2; CDR3aa: CASRLDRSRGTEAFF
d_gene: NA; v_gene: TRBV6-5; CDR3aa: CASSYQVGGRTEAFF
d_gene: TRBD2; v_gene: TRBV28; CDR3aa: CASSQTNRGVEQYF
d_gene: TRBD2; v_gene: TRBV7-2; CDR3aa: CASSLEGTSGSYIQYF
d_gene: TRBD1; v_gene: TRBV5-1; CDR3aa: CASSLDVGGAGGYTF
d_gene: NA; v_gene: TRBV7-2; CDR3aa: CASSLGPQGDTQYF
d_gene: TRBD2; v_gene: TRBV27; CDR3aa: CASSLLGLLNTGELFF
d_gene: TRBD2; v_gene: TRBV9; CDR3aa: CASSLLATNTGELFF
d_gene: NA; v_gene: TRBV7-3; CDR3aa: CASSPMDFSGANVLTF
d_gene: TRBD2; v_gene: TRBV9; CDR3aa: CASSATSGIGETQYF
d_gene: NA; v_gene: TRBV18; CDR3aa: CASSPNAGAVTDTQYF
d_gene: NA; v_gene: TRBV3-1/TRBV3-2; CDR3aa: CASSRGMGSLAQHF
d_gene: NA; v_gene: TRBV27; CDR3aa: CASSPSLRDLQFTPLHF
d_gene: TRBD1; v_gene: TRBV7-2; CDR3aa: CASSLVSTGGGQPQHF
d_gene: NA; v_gene: TRBV6-2/TRBV6-3; CDR3aa: CASSYSGDRELFF
d_gene: NA; v_gene: TRBV25-1; CDR3aa: CASSPLGIAVGETQYF
d_gene: TRBD2; v_gene: TRBV27; CDR3aa: CASTFSSGGSYEQYF
d_gene: TRBD2; v_gene: TRBV25-1; CDR3aa: CASSEVGTSGNVTDTQYF
d_gene: TRBD2; v_gene: TRBV6-2/TRBV6-3; CDR3aa: CASSWTSGSADTQYF
d_gene: NA; v_gene: TRBV6-5; CDR3aa: CASSRPSSGANVLTF
d_gene: NA; v_gene: TRBV28; CDR3aa: CASSLFPRQATNEKLFF
d_gene: NA; v_gene: TRBV25-1; CDR3aa: CASSEYGATNTEAFF
d_gene: NA; v_gene: TRBV10-3; CDR3aa: CASQAGSSQPQHF
d_gene: NA; v_gene: TRBV2; CDR3aa: CASRARMNTEAFF
d_gene: TRBD1; v_gene: TRBV12-3/TRBV12-4; CDR3aa: CASTLDRSYEQYF
d_gene: NA; v_gene: TRBV4-1; CDR3aa: CASSQGVAWNTEAFF
d_gene: NA; v_gene: TRBV2; CDR3aa: CASRNRDPGYTF
d_gene: NA; v_gene: TRBV7-9; CDR3aa: CASSLGTQNSYNEQFF
d_gene: NA; v_gene: TRBV7-2; CDR3aa: CASSLARGGNSPLHF
d_gene: TRBD1; v_gene: TRBV4-3; CDR3aa: CASSPRGQGRDEQYF
d_gene: NA; v_gene: TRBV30; CDR3aa: CAWSEGLNYEQYF
d_gene: TRBD1; v_gene: TRBV9; CDR3aa: CASSVGTGGTDTQYF
d_gene: NA; v_gene: TRBV7-6; CDR3aa: CASSLGTSPTEKLFF
d_gene: NA; v_gene: TRBV11-3; CDR3aa: CASSPTGNYNNEQFF
d_gene: TRBD1; v_gene: TRBV10-3; CDR3aa: CAISEQQGNQPQHF
d_gene: NA; v_gene: TRBV3-1/TRBV3-2; CDR3aa: CASSQRRVGSGNTIYF
d_gene: TRBD1; v_gene: TRBV3-1/TRBV3-2; CDR3aa: CASSPTGIEAFF
d_gene: NA; v_gene: TRBV5-8; CDR3aa: CASSYQQEPQPQHF
d_gene: NA; v_gene: TRBV12-3/TRBV12-4; CDR3aa: CASSPQVNTEAFF
d_gene: TRBD1; v_gene: TRBV11-3; CDR3aa: CASSFSGTGRTEAFF
d_gene: TRBD1; v_gene: TRBV5-4; CDR3aa: CASSLGGTGSSYEQYF
d_gene: NA; v_gene: TRBV7-3; CDR3aa: CASSSGGNEQYF
d_gene: NA; v_gene: TRBV11-1; CDR3aa: CASSPNTMNTEAFF
d_gene: TRBD1; v_gene: TRBV5-1; CDR3aa: CASSELTGGSTDTQYF
d_gene: NA; v_gene: TRBV5-6; CDR3aa: CASSSLGGSGGQPQHF
d_gene: TRBD2; v_gene: TRBV7-2; CDR3aa: CASPLGRGLAGGYEQYF